These T cell receptor beta chains were read from a single sample in a study of response to subunit inactivated influenza vaccine. TCRdb called the RT-PCR reads again in MiXCR, with one record for every CDR3 protein. This table has hundreds of thousands of distinct CDR3 sequences, more than 15% appearing once. Sequencing was performed on PBMCs from blood, taken about 12 days after vaccination. The receptors were gathered from a man in his fifties who received an inactivated influenza vaccine. Both conserved end residues are part of each CDR3. The D gene is left open where the match is weak. Expanded clones get a size class; other rows say once, few or many, or leave the size out.

j_call clone_size d_call v_call cdr3_aa cdr3_nt
TRBJ1-4 NA NA TRBV7-9 CASSIVWQTTNEKLFF TGTGCCAGCAGCATAGTGTGGCAGACAACTAATGAAAAACTGTTTTTT
TRBJ1-6 few NA TRBV12-3/TRBV12-4 CASSLTGLNSPLHF TGTGCCAGCAGTTTAACAGGGTTGAATTCACCCCTCCACTTT
TRBJ1-1 NA NA TRBV28 CASSLAGGMATEAFF TGTGCCAGCAGTCTCGCCGGGGGGATGGCCACTGAAGCTTTCTTT
TRBJ2-3 few TRBD2 TRBV20-1 CSATLAGHTDTQYF TGCAGTGCTACACTAGCGGGCCACACAGATACGCAGTATTTT
TRBJ2-7 NA TRBD2 TRBV3-1 CASSQDELAGVSYEQYF TGTGCCTCCTCCCAAGATGAACTAGCGGGGGTCTCCTACGAGCAGTACTTC
TRBJ2-6 few NA TRBV12-3/TRBV12-4 CASSSYPTGLSGANVLTF TGTGCCAGCAGTTCATACCCGACAGGTCTCTCTGGGGCCAACGTCCTGACTTTC
TRBJ2-7 NA NA TRBV20-1 CSARRGAAYEQYF TGCAGTGCTCGTCGCGGGGCCGCCTACGAGCAGTACTTC
TRBJ1-1 NA NA TRBV6-5 CASSYGGRGATEAFF TGTGCCAGCAGTTACGGTGGCAGGGGTGCCACTGAAGCTTTCTTT
TRBJ2-5 NA NA TRBV28 CASSRLGRATQYF TGTGCCAGCAGCCGATTGGGGCGCGCGACCCAGTACTTC
TRBJ2-7 many TRBD1 TRBV5-1 CASSQGALSYF TGCGCCAGCAGCCAGGGGGCCCTATCGTACTTC
TRBJ1-2 few NA TRBV2 CASTQEQINYGYTF TGTGCCAGCACCCAAGAGCAGATTAACTATGGCTACACCTTC
TRBJ1-1 NA NA TRBV6-1 CASSNGPEHTEAFF TGTGCCAGCAGCAACGGGCCAGAACACACTGAAGCTTTCTTT
TRBJ2-7 few TRBD2 TRBV6-2/TRBV6-3 CASSYQGLAYEQYF TGTGCCAGCAGTTACCAGGGACTAGCTTACGAGCAGTACTTC